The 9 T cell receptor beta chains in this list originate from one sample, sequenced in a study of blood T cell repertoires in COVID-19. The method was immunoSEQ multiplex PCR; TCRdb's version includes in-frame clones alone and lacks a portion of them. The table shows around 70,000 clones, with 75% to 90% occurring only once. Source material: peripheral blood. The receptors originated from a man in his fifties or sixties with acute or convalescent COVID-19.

The CDR3 spells CASSSGRGDYEQYF. CDR3 bases: TGTGCCAGCAGCTCAGGTCGGGGGGATTACGAGCAGTACTTC. The chain links TRBV11-3 to TRBJ2-7, with TRBD2 identical over 7 bases. The V segment lost 4 bases and the J segment 4 bases; nucleotides outside the gene matches: 7. This CDR3 comprises 14 residues. Germline CDR1 reads SGHNT; CDR2 reads YENEEA.

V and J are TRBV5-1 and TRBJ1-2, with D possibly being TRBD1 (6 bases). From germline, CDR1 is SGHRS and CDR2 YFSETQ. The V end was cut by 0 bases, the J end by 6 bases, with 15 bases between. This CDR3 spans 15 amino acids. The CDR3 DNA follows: TGCGCCAGCAGCTTGGCTAACAGGGAAGGCGATGGCTACACCTTC. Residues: CASSLANREGDGYTF.

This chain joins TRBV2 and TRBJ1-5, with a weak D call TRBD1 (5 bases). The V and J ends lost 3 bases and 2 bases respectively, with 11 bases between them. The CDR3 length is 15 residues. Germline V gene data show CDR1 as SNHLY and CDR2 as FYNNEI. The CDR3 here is CASSDSTTGNQPQHF. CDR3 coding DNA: TGTGCCAGCAGTGACAGTACGACAGGCAATCAGCCCCAGCATTTT.

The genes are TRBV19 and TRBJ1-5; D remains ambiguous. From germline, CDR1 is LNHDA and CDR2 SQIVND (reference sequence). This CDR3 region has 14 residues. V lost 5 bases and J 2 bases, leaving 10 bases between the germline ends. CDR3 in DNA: TGTGCCAGTAGTGCCCAACAAGGCAATCAGCCCCAGCATTTT. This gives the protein CASSAQQGNQPQHF.

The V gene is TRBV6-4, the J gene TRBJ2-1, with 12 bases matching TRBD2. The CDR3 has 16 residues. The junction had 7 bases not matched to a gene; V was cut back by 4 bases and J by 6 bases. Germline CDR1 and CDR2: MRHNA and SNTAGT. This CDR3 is CASSVSSGRVSNEQFF. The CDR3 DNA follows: TGTGCCAGCAGTGTTTCTAGCGGGAGGGTGAGCAATGAGCAGTTCTTC.

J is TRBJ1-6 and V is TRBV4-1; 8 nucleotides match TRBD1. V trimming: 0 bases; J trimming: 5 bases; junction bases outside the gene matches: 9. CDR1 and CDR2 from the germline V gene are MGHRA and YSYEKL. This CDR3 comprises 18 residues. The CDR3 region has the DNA TGCGCCAGCAGCCAAGATAAGGACAGGGCCGACGATAATTCACCCCTCCACTTT. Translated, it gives CASSQDKDRADDNSPLHF.

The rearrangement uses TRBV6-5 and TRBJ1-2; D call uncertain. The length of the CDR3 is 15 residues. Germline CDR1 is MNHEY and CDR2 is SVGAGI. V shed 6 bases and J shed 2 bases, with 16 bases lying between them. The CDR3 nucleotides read TGTGCCAGCAGATTAGGAGAGCTGCACAACTATGGCTACACCTTC. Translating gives CASRLGELHNYGYTF.

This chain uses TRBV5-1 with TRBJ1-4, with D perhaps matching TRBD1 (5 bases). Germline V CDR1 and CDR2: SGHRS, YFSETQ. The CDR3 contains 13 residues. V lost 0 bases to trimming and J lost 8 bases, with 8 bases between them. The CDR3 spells CASSLAGLEKLFF. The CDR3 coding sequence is TGCGCCAGCAGCTTGGCAGGGTTGGAAAAACTGTTTTTT.

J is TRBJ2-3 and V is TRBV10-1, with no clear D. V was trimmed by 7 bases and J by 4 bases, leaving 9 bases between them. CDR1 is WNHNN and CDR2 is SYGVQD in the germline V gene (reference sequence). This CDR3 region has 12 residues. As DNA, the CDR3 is TGCGCCAGCAATCGAAACTCAGATACGCAGTATTTT. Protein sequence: CASNRNSDTQYF.